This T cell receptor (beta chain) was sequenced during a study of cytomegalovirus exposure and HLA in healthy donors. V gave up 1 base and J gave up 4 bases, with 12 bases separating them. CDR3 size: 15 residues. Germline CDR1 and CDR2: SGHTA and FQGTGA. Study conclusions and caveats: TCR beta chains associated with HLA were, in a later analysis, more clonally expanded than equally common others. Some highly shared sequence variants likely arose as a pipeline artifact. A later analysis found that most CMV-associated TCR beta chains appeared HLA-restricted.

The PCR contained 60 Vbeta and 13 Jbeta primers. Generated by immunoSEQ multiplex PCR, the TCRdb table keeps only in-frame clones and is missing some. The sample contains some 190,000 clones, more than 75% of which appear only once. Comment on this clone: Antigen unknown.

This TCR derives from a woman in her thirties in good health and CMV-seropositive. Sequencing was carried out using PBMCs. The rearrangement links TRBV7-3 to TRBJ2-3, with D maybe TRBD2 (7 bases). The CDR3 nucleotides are TGTGCCAGCAGCTTAATCGGGGAGGGGGCAGATACGCAGTATTTT. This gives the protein CASSLIGEGADTQYF. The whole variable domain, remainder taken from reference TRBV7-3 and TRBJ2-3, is GAGVSQTPSNKVTEKGKYVELRCDPISGHTALYWYRQSLGQGPEFLIYFQGTGAADDSGLPNDRFFAVRPEGSVSTLKIQRTERGDSAVYLCASSLIGEGADTQYFGPGTRLTVL.